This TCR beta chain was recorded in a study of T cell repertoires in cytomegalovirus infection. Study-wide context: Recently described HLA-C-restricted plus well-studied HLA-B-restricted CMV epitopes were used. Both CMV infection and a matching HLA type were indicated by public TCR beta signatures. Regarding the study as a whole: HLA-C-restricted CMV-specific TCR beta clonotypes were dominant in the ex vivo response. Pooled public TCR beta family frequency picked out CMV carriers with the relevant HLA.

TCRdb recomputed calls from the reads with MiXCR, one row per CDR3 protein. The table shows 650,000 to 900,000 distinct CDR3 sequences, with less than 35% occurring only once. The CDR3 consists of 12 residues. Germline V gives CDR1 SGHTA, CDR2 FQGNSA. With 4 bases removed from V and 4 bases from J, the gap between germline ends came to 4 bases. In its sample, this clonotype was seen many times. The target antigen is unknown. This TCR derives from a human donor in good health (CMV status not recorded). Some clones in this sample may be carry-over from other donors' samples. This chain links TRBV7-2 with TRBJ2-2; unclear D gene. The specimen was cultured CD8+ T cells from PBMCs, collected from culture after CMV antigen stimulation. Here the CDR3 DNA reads TGTGCCAGCAGCTACATCACCGGGGAGCTGTTTTTT. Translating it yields CASSYITGELFF.